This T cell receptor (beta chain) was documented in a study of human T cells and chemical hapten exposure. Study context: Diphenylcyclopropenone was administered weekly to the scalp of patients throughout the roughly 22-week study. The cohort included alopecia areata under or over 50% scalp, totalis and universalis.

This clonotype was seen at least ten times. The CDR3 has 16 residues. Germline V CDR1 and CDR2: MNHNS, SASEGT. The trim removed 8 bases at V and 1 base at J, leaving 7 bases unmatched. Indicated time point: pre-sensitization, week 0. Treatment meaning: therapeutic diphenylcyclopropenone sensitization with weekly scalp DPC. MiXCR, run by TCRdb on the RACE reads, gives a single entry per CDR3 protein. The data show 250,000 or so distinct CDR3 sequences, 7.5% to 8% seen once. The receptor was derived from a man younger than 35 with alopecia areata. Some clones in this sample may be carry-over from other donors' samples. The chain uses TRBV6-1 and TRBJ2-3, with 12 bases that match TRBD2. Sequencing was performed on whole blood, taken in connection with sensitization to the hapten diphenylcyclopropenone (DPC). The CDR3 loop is CASYRLAGAGTDTQYF. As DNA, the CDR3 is TGTGCCAGCTACAGACTAGCGGGGGCCGGCACAGATACGCAGTATTTT.